Here is one T cell receptor beta chain with its context. Its antigen has not been determined. Base qualities are not provided; no much larger clone lies one nucleotide away. Each collaborating institution followed its own protocols to collect whole blood in K2EDTA tubes. For TCRbeta analysis, collaborators shipped samples in one of three forms: frozen whole blood, isolated PBMCs, or DNA extracted from either of those sample types. As encoded in the germline V gene, CDR1 is SNHLY while CDR2 is FYNNEI. Including the terminal cysteine and phenylalanine, the CDR3 comprises 15 residues. Of the read, only the CDR3 DNA is kept; its 45 bases are in frame from base 1. V trim: 6 bases; J trim: 8 bases; unmatched bases: 8. TCRbeta CDR3 regions were amplified from genomic DNA by means of the immunoSEQ Assay, a bias-controlled multiplex PCR. For the original study's pipeline: The number of nucleated cells in each sample was estimated by amplification of reference gene primers within the assay. To quantify the absolute abundance of each unique TCRbeta CDR3 rearrangement, sequence reads were collapsed and filtered. For each sample, productive Simpson clonality was calculated as the square root of Simpson's diversity index over productive rearrangements. Sourced from immuneACCESS, this table was stored by TCRdb with only in-frame sequences that have V and J called. A share of the clones is absent; for the studies checked, an unresolved V gene accounts for under half, and the remainder has no known explanation. The DNA was the basis for D and trimming; V, J and clone size are from that table. The sample table contains 120,000 or so clones; only one count was recorded for about 85% of them. The top ten constitute about a quarter of the sample.

The data derive from a study of blood T cell repertoires in COVID-19 (dated by TCRdb to about 2020). About the study as a whole: Samples covering the acute and convalescent phases of COVID-19 were provided by collaborators in the United States, Italy and Spain. The material from the prospective study consisted of cDNA or gDNA derived from T cells, B-cell-depleted T cells, or PBMCs. Subjects who had been exposed to COVID-19, were actively infected with it, or had recovered from it provided the deeply sampled blood TCRbeta repertoires that made up the dataset. The repertoires were made available in a free public database intended to serve as a resource for research on the immune response to SARS-CoV-2. The samples were drawn from two sources: the first 160 participants of the ongoing ImmuneRACE study, and fewer than 1,500 subjects contributed by 6 global collaborators. Nearly every sample came with metadata listing a de-identified subject ID, COVID-19 status, age in years and sex. HLA class I and class II types, where available, came from metadata supplied by the sample provider rather than from assay-based typing. General conclusions and limits of the study: Clinical and demographic metadata were provided uncurated, with the amount varying by source and participant.

The chain couples TRBV2 to TRBJ1-6; 9 bases in the junction line up with TRBD1. Sequencing input: peripheral blood. The origin of this receptor is an elderly woman with acute or convalescent COVID-19. The CDR3 protein: CASSATGTGYSPLHF. The nucleotide sequence reads as follows: TGTGCCAGCAGCGCTACCGGGACAGGGTATTCACCCCTCCACTTT.